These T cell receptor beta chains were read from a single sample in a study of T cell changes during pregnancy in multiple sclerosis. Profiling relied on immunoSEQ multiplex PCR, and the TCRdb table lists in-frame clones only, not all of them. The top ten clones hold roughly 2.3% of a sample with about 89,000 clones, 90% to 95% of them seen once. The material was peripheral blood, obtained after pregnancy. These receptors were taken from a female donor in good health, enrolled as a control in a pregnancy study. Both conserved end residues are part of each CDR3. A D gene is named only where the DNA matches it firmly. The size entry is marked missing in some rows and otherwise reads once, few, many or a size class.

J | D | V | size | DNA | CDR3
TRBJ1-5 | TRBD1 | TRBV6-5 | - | TGTGCCAGCCGGACAGGTGGCCAGCCCCAGCATTTT | CASRTGGQPQHF
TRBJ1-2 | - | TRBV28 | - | TGTGCCAGCAGTTTTCTCAGGGCGGGCTACACCTTC | CASSFLRAGYTF
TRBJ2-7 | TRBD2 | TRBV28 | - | TGTGCCAGCAGCCCTTGGACTAGCGCAAACTCCTACGAGCAGTACTTC | CASSPWTSANSYEQYF
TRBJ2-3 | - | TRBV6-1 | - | TGTGCCAGCAGTTGGGGACTGGAAAGAACAGATACGCAGTATTTT | CASSWGLERTDTQYF
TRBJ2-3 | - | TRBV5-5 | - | TGTGCCAGCACCCTAAGAGGGTGGGTCGACGATACGCAGTATTTT | CASTLRGWVDDTQYF
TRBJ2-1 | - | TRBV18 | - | TGTGCCAGCTCACACCCACTCCAGGCCAGCAAGTTCTTC | CASSHPLQASKFF
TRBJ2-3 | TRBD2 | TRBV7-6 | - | TGTGCCAGCAGCTTAGATGGCGGGGGACCCACAGATACGCAGTATTTT | CASSLDGGGPTDTQYF
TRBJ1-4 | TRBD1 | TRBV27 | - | TGTGCCAGCAGACCGGGACAGGCGAGTGGTAAACTGTTTTTT | CASRPGQASGKLFF
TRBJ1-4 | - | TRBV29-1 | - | TGCAGCGTTGCCCTACTCACAGGGAAACTATACAATGAAAAACTGTTTTTT | CSVALLTGKLYNEKLFF
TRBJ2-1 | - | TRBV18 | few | TGTGCCAGCTCACCACAGGGGGTCGGTGAGCAGTTCTTC | CASSPQGVGEQFF
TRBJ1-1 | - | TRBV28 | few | TGTGCCAGCAGTTTCGGGAACAGGGAATCAAAAGCTTTCTTT | CASSFGNRESKAFF
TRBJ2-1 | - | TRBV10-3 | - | TGTGCCATCAGCACACACGGGTGGGAGCAGTTCTTC | CAISTHGWEQFF
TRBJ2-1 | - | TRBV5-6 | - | TGTGCCAGCAGCTTACGGCAGGTGCGCAATGAGCAGTTCTTC | CASSLRQVRNEQFF
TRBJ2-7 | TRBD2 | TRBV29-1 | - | TGCAGCGTCTACCGCGGGAGCTCCTACGAGCAGTACTTC | CSVYRGSSYEQYF
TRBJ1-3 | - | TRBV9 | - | TGTGCCAGCAGCGTAATGGGACTGTGGGGAAACACCATATATTTT | CASSVMGLWGNTIYF
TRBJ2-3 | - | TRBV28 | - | TGTGCCAGCAGCCATTTTCCGCCCCGCGAGCCCACAGATACGCAGTATTTT | CASSHFPPREPTDTQYF
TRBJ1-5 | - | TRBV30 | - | TGTGCCTGGAGTGAGAGGAGCAATCAGCCCCAGCATTTT | CAWSERSNQPQHF
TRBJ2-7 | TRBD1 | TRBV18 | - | TGTGCCAGCTCACAAACAGGGGAATCCTACGAGCAGTACTTC | CASSQTGESYEQYF
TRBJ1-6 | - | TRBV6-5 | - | TGTGCCAGCAATAAACACACCTTGGAGAATTCACCCCTCCACTTT | CASNKHTLENSPLHF
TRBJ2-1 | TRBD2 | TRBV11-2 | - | TGTGCCAGCAGCCCTGTTGGGACTAGTTACAATGAGCAGTTCTTC | CASSPVGTSYNEQFF
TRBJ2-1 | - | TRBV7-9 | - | TGTGCCAGCAGCTCCACCATTTTGGACAGCGACGAAATAAATGAGCAGTTCTTC | CASSSTILDSDEINEQFF
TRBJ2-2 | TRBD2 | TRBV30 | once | TGTGCCTGGCCCCTACGACTAGCGGGAGGTGGCGGGGAGCTGTTTTTT | CAWPLRLAGGGGELFF
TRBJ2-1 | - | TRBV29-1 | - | TGCAGCCCGGTGCTAGCTTCCTACAATGAGCAGTTCTTC | CSPVLASYNEQFF
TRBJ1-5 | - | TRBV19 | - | TGTGCCAGTAGTTCGGACAGCTACAATCAGCCCCAGCATTTT | CASSSDSYNQPQHF
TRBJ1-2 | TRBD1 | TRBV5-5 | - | TGTGCCAGCAGCGGGGGACAGACCCTCCCGGGGGTCTATGGCTACACCTTC | CASSGGQTLPGVYGYTF
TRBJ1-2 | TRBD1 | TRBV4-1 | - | TGCGCCAGCAGAGCACAGGGGGACTATGGCTACACCTTC | CASRAQGDYGYTF
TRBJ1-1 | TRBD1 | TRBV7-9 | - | TGTGCCAGCAGCAGGGGGACAGGGGTGGAAACTGAAGCTTTCTTT | CASSRGTGVETEAFF
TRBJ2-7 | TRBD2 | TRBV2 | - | TGTGCCAGCAGCCCGGGACTAGCGGGGGGTAGGGAGCAGTACTTC | CASSPGLAGGREQYF
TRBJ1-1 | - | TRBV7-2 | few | TGTGCCAGCAGCTTACAGATGAACACTGAAGCTTTCTTT | CASSLQMNTEAFF
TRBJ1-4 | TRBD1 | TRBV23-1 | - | TGCGCCAGCAGTCAAACGGGGAACAGGGGGCGCGTGACGGATGAAAAACTGTTTTTT | CASSQTGNRGRVTDEKLFF
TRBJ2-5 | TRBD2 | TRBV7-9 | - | TGTGCCAGCAGCGGTAGCGGGAGGGCAGTGGAGACCCAGTACTTC | CASSGSGRAVETQYF
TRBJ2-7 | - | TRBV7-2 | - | TGTGCCAGCAGCTTAAGCCCAGGGTACGAGCAGTACTTC | CASSLSPGYEQYF
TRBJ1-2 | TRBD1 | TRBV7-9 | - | TGTGCCAGCAGCTCCCGGGACAGGGGACTAAAAAACTATGGCTACACCTTC | CASSSRDRGLKNYGYTF
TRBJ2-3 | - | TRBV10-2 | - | TGCGCCAGCAGGCCTCTAGCGTCGGGCACAGATACGCAGTATTTT | CASRPLASGTDTQYF
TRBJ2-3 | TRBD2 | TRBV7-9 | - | TGTGCCAGCAGCTTAGCCCTACGGGACTACTCTAGCACAGATACGCAGTATTTT | CASSLALRDYSSTDTQYF
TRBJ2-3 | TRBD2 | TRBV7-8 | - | TGTGCCAGCAGCGCCAAGCGACTAGCGAGTACGCAGTATTTT | CASSAKRLASTQYF